This TCR beta chain is from a study of T cell repertoires in cytomegalovirus infection (dated by TCRdb to the late 2010s). Some background on the complete study: Donor HLA type was relevant to the analysis, because carriage of CMV infection together with the matching HLA type was indicated by public TCR beta signatures.

Results and caveats for the whole study, not just this receptor: The ex vivo response was dominated by HLA-C-restricted CMV-specific TCR beta clonotypes, and the single most frequent clonotype in two of eight donors was supplied by these HLA-C-restricted clonotypes. In both this cohort and an independent cohort of more than 350 donors, the cumulative frequency of public TCR beta family members distinguished carriers of CMV infection plus the relevant HLA type.

Instrument on record: Illumina HiSeq 1500. TCRdb trimmed the raw reads at Q25, called clones with MiXCR and kept productive beta chains. Rows are combined by CDR3 protein, so each entry shows the most common genes and DNA. The table for this sample lists around 260,000 distinct CDR3 sequences; about a quarter of them were counted only once. Roughly 14% of the sample goes to the ten largest clones. About this clonotype itself: It has no known antigen specificity. No much larger clone is present one base from it, and per-base qualities are unavailable.

This receptor was taken from a human donor in good health (CMV status not recorded). Some clones in this sample may be carry-over from other donors' samples. Sequencing was carried out using PBMCs.

CDR3 reads: CSARGGGNEKLFF. The nucleotides are TGCAGTGCTAGAGGAGGGGGTAATGAAAAACTGTTTTTT. The V and J genes are TRBV20-1 and TRBJ1-4; the D gene is perhaps TRBD1, from 6 matching bases. V lost 1 base and J lost 4 bases; the stretch between them is 7 bases long. The CDR3 contains 13 residues, cysteine and phenylalanine counted. This entry keeps only the CDR3 DNA: 39 bases, framed from base 1. CDR1 and CDR2 are read off the germline V gene (reference sequence) as DFQATT and SNEGSKA.